This T cell receptor beta chain is drawn from a study of vaccination and CD4 T cells after COVID-19. General observations from the study: A relatively small number of convalescent patients were studied, and no early post-infection timepoints were included.

The assay that was used to sequence DNA from cultured CD4+ T cells was the Oncomine TCR Beta short-read assay. TCRdb reprocessed the PCR reads via MiXCR and lists one record per CDR3 protein. The table lists about 12,000 distinct CDR3 sequences, 53% of them singletons. Treatment denoted: approximately 9-day PBMC culture with coronavirus spike peptide pools or control peptides (ViraFEST assay). T cells were expanded with peptide pools, and expanded clonotypes were identified by TCR sequencing. On days 3 and 7, half the medium was swapped for fresh IL-2-containing medium. This clonotype was observed a few times. Its antigen is not identified. Germline values: CDR1 LNHNV, CDR2 YYDKDF (reference sequence). V was trimmed by 0 bases and J by 4 bases, leaving 9 bases between them. The CDR3 covers 14 residues.

Sequencing was done on a sample of CD4+ T cells from blood, cultured in vitro. The source is a human donor who had recovered from COVID-19. The chain has TRBV15 and TRBJ1-2, with D possibly matching TRBD1 (6 bases). Here the CDR3 reads CATSRDRQAYGYTF. CDR3 in DNA: TGTGCCACCAGCAGAGATAGACAGGCCTATGGCTACACCTTC. Looking up the rest from reference TRBV15 and TRBJ1-2 gives the full variable domain: DAMVIQNPRYQVTQFGKPVTLSCSQTLNHNVMYWYQQKSSQAPKLLFHYYDKDFNNEADTPDNFQSRRPNTSFCFLDIRSPGLGDTAMYLCATSRDRQAYGYTFGSGTRLTVV.